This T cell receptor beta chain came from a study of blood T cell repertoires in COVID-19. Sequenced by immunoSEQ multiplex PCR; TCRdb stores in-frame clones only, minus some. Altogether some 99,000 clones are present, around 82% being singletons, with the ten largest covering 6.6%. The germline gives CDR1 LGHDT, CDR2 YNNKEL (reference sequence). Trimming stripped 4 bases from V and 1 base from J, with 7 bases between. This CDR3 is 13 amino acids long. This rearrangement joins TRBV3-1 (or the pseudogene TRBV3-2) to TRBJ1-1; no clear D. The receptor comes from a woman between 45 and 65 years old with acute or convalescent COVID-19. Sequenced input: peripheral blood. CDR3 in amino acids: CASSLYPNTEAFF. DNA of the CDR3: TGTGCCAGCAGCCTTTATCCGAACACTGAAGCTTTCTTT.